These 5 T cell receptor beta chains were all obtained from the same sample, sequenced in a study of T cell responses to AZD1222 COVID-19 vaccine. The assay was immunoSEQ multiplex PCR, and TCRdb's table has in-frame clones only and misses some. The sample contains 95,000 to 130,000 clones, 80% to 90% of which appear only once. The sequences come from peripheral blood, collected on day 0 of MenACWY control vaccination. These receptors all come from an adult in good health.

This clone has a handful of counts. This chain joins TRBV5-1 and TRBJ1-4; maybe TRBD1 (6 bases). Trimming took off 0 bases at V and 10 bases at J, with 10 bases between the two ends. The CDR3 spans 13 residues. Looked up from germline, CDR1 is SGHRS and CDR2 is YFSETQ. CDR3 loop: CASSLDRAGKLFF. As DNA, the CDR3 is TGCGCCAGCAGCTTGGACAGGGCGGGAAAACTGTTTTTT.

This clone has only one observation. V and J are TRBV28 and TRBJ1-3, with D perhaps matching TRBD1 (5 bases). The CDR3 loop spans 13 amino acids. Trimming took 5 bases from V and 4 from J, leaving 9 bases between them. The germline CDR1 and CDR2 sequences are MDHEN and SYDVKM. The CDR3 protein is CASSEGPGNTIYF. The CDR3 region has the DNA TGTGCCAGCAGTGAGGGGCCCGGAAACACCATATATTTT.

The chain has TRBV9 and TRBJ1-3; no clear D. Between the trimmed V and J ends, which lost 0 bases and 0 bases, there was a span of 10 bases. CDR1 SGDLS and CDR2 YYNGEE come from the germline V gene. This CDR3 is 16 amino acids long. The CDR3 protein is CASSVVNRVSGNTIYF. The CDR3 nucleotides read TGTGCCAGCAGCGTAGTGAATCGTGTCTCTGGAAACACCATATATTTT.

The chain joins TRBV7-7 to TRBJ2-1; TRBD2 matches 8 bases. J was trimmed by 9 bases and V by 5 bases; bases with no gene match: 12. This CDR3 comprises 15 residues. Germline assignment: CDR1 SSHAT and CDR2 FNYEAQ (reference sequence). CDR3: CASSPQRGGNSEQFF. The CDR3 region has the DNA TGTGCCAGCAGCCCCCAACGCGGGGGGAATAGTGAGCAGTTCTTC.

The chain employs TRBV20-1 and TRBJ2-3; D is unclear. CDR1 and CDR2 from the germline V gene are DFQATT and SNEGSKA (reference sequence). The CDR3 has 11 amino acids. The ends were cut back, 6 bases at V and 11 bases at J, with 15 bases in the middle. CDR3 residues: CSAPPMLEQYF. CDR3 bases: TGCAGTGCCCCTCCCATGCTTGAGCAGTATTTT.